Below are 31 T cell receptor beta chains sequenced from a single sample in a study of T-cell memory formation after mild COVID-19. TCRdb re-called the 5' RACE reads through MiXCR, storing one row per CDR3 protein. The profile shows roughly 89,000 distinct CDR3 sequences, about 16% of them singletons. The sample consisted of PBMCs or a T cell subset sorted from them (not recorded which). The receptors shown here come from a man aged 18 to 29 who had mild COVID-19 (a few samples of this study predate the infection). Cell type and time point are not known.

This clonotype was seen only a few times. This chain connects TRBV12-3 or TRBV12-4 to TRBJ1-5, with 8 bases matching TRBD1. J was trimmed by 6 bases and V by 5 bases; bases with no gene match: 9. This CDR3 spans 15 amino acids. CDR3 residues: CASSPGTGGIQPQHF. Here the CDR3 DNA reads TGTGCCAGCAGTCCCGGGACAGGAGGAATTCAGCCCCAGCATTTT.

This clonotype occurred many times. The rearrangement uses TRBV28 and TRBJ2-2; D is perhaps TRBD1 or TRBD2 (6 bases each). V lost 3 bases and J lost 7, with 15 bases in between. Germline V lookup: CDR1 MDHEN, CDR2 SYDVKM. The CDR3 contains 15 residues. The CDR3 region has the DNA TGTGCCAGCAGTTTGACTGACCGGGGGCTCGGGGAGCTGTTTTTT. The encoded protein is CASSLTDRGLGELFF.

The chain couples TRBV4-2 to TRBJ2-2; no clear D. There are 17 residues in the CDR3. Trimming removed 0 bases at V and 0 bases at J, with 11 bases between. CDR1 is LGHNA and CDR2 is YNFKEQ in the germline V gene. DNA of the CDR3: TGTGCCAGCAGCCAAGAGATTGCGGATGCGAACACCGGGGAGCTGTTTTTT. This translates into CASSQEIADANTGELFF.

There are many counts of this clonotype. The chain combines TRBV4-1 with TRBJ2-7; unclear D gene. Germline lookup yields CDR1 MGHRA and CDR2 YSYEKL. The CDR3 length is 14 residues. With 1 base removed from V and 0 bases from J, the gap between germline ends came to 7 bases. CDR3: CASSQAVFSYEQYF. CDR3 nucleotide sequence: TGCGCCAGCAGCCAAGCGGTTTTCTCCTACGAGCAGTACTTC.

This sequence joins TRBV20-1 and TRBJ2-3, with 7 positions matching TRBD2. The CDR3 loop spans 14 amino acids. Germline V gives CDR1 DFQATT, CDR2 SNEGSKA (reference sequence). Trimming at V came to 5 bases and at J to 5 bases, leaving 10 bases not matched to a gene. This CDR3 is CSAPAGAGVDTQYF. As DNA, the CDR3 is TGCAGTGCTCCCGCCGGGGCGGGGGTAGATACGCAGTATTTT.

CDR3 amino acids: CASSRTGRINEQFF. In DNA form, the CDR3 reads TGTGCCAGCAGTCGGACAGGGCGGATCAATGAGCAGTTCTTC. The V and J genes are TRBV6-5 and TRBJ2-1; 8 bases are shared with TRBD1. The ends lost 5 bases at V and 6 bases at J; junction bases unmatched: 6. Looked up from germline, CDR1 is MNHEY and CDR2 is SVGAGI. The CDR3 contains 14 residues.

A few counts support this clonotype. The rearrangement uses TRBV6-6 and TRBJ1-1; TRBD1 might be the D (6 bases). The V and J ends lost 0 bases and 1 base respectively, with 9 bases between them. CDR1 and CDR2 from the germline V gene are MNHNY and SVGAGI (reference sequence). The CDR3 extends over 15 amino acids. The CDR3 nucleotides read TGTGCCAGCAGTTACTCGAGGGGGGAGAACACTGAAGCTTTCTTT. It specifies CASSYSRGENTEAFF.

This clonotype has ten or more counts. The V and J genes are TRBV5-1 and TRBJ2-5; possibly TRBD1 for D (6 bases). The CDR3 is made up of 12 amino acids. V lost 5 bases, J lost 5 bases, and 10 bases lay in between. Germline CDR1 SGHRS, CDR2 YFSETQ. CDR3 coding DNA: TGCGCCAGCAGTCTAGGACAGGAGACCCAGTACTTC. Residues: CASSLGQETQYF.

The chain employs TRBV5-6 and TRBJ1-3; no reliable D call. The germline V and J ends were trimmed by 4 bases and 0 bases, with 14 bases remaining between them. The CDR3 extends over 16 amino acids. Germline CDR1 reads SGHDT; CDR2 reads YYEEEE. CDR3: CASSDIGRSSGNTIYF. CDR3 nucleotide sequence: TGTGCCAGCAGCGATATCGGCCGGAGCTCTGGAAACACCATATATTTT.

The rearrangement links TRBV7-2 to TRBJ2-3; 7 bases agree with TRBD2. Germline lookup yields CDR1 SGHTA and CDR2 FQGNSA. This CDR3 comprises 15 residues. V lost 2 bases and J lost 6; bases outside the gene matches: 8. The CDR3 DNA sequence: TGTGCCAGCAGCTTATTGGGCGGGGGACCCGATACGCAGTATTTT. Translated, it gives CASSLLGGGPDTQYF.

This clonotype has a handful of counts. This chain connects TRBV7-9 to TRBJ2-1; D could derive from TRBD1 or TRBD2 (5 bases each). The V and J ends lost 4 bases and 2 bases respectively, with 12 bases between them. CDR3 length: 15 residues. CDR1 is SEHNR and CDR2 is FQNEAQ in the germline V gene (reference sequence). The CDR3 sequence: CASSSNRDAYNEQFF. Here the CDR3 DNA reads TGTGCCAGCAGCTCTAACCGGGACGCCTACAATGAGCAGTTCTTC.

The CDR3 DNA reads as TGCAGCACCCGAGGCGCTCCTTCACCCTCCTACAATGAGCAGTTCTTC. It specifies CSTRGAPSPSYNEQFF. The chain joins TRBV29-1 to TRBJ2-1; D is ambiguous. Trimming shortened V by 8 bases and J by 0 bases, and 20 bases separated the two germline ends. The CDR3 is 16 amino acids. Germline V gene sequence: CDR1 SQVTM, CDR2 ANQGSEA.

This chain joins TRBV6-2 or TRBV6-3 and TRBJ1-1; a possible D gene is TRBD1 (6 bases). Germline V CDR1 and CDR2: MNHEY, SVGEGT. V was pared by 1 base and J by 5 bases, with 11 bases between. CDR3 size: 14 residues. The CDR3 is CASSYWGRGTEAFF. CDR3 nucleotide sequence: TGTGCCAGCAGTTACTGGGGGCGAGGAACTGAAGCTTTCTTT.

The chain joins TRBV4-1 to TRBJ2-7, with 7 positions matching TRBD2. This CDR3 is 15 amino acids long. Germline V gives CDR1 MGHRA, CDR2 YSYEKL. Trimming at V came to 1 base and at J to 1 base, leaving 4 bases not matched to a gene. The CDR3 nucleotides read TGCGCCAGCAGCCAAGTGGGCGGGGGTTCCTACGAGCAGTACTTC. This translates into CASSQVGGGSYEQYF.

This clonotype has ten or more counts. This rearrangement joins TRBV7-9 to TRBJ2-3, with TRBD2 matching 9 bases. J gave up 4 bases and V 5 bases, and 10 bases lay outside the gene matches. CDR1 SEHNR and CDR2 FQNEAQ come from the germline V gene (reference sequence). The CDR3 contains 16 residues. The CDR3 DNA reads TGTGCCAGCAGCCCCCGTGGGCGGGGGGGCGCAGATACGCAGTATTTT. Translating it yields CASSPRGRGGADTQYF.

This CDR3 reads CASSIAGTDTQYF. The CDR3 DNA is TGTGCCAGTAGTATAGCCGGGACAGATACGCAGTATTTT. V and J are TRBV19 and TRBJ2-3; D ambiguous. This CDR3 comprises 13 residues. Germline loops: CDR1 LNHDA, CDR2 SQIVND (reference sequence). Trimming removed 1 base at V and 3 bases at J, with 5 bases between.

There are many counts of this clonotype. This chain joins TRBV27 and TRBJ1-4, with unresolved D. Germline V gene data show CDR1 as MNHEY and CDR2 as SMNVEV (reference sequence). This CDR3 is built from 15 residues. V was trimmed by 2 bases and J by 0 bases, leaving 7 bases between them. The CDR3 bases are TGTGCCAGCAGTTTAGGAGAAGCAACTAATGAAAAACTGTTTTTT. This codes for CASSLGEATNEKLFF.

This chain uses TRBV6-5 with TRBJ1-2; 9 bases map to TRBD1. V shed 6 bases and J 6 bases; nucleotides not matched to a gene: 5. In germline, CDR1 is MNHEY, CDR2 SVGAGI. CDR3 length: 13 residues. The CDR3 region is CASRQGAVDGYTF. The CDR3 bases are TGTGCCAGCAGACAGGGGGCTGTAGATGGCTACACCTTC.

At least ten counts were recorded for this clonotype. V gene TRBV5-6 combines with J gene TRBJ2-3; 13 bases are shared with TRBD2. Germline assignment: CDR1 SGHDT and CDR2 YYEEEE. The CDR3 has 18 amino acids. The J segment lost 0 bases and the V segment lost 6 bases, leaving 10 bases of the junction unmatched. The CDR3 region is CASIPPEGLAGSTDTQYF. The DNA of the CDR3 is TGTGCCAGCATCCCACCGGAGGGACTAGCGGGGAGCACAGATACGCAGTATTTT.

This clonotype was seen many times. The rearrangement joins TRBV7-9 to TRBJ2-1; D is unclear. Germline V lookup: CDR1 SEHNR, CDR2 FQNEAQ (reference sequence). The CDR3 has 11 amino acids. V dropped 2 bases and J dropped 6 bases, with 2 bases sitting between them. The CDR3 spells CASSLSNEQFF. CDR3 nucleotides: TGTGCCAGCAGCTTATCCAATGAGCAGTTCTTC.

The sample holds many counts of this clonotype. The V call is TRBV15, the J call TRBJ2-5; 7 bases are shared with TRBD1. This CDR3 is 16 amino acids long. The germline V gene has CDR1 LNHNV and CDR2 YYDKDF (reference sequence). The trim removed 1 base at V and 2 bases at J, leaving 7 bases unmatched. This chain's CDR3 is CATSRVSLQGQETQYF. The CDR3 region has the DNA TGTGCCACCAGCAGAGTGAGCCTACAGGGGCAAGAGACCCAGTACTTC.

The sample holds many counts of this clonotype. CDR3 coding DNA: TGTGCCAGCAGCCCCCAAGGGGAGACCCAGTACTTC. The encoded protein is CASSPQGETQYF. The genes are TRBV7-6 and TRBJ2-5; no definite D call. Trimming left V 5 bases short and J 5 bases short, with 9 bases between. Per the germline V gene, CDR1 is SGHVS and CDR2 is FNYEAQ. The CDR3 extends over 12 amino acids.

This clonotype has a handful of counts. The V gene is TRBV5-5, the J gene TRBJ1-5; TRBD1 matches at 9 bases. CDR1 is SGHKS and CDR2 is YYEKEE in the germline V gene (reference sequence). V lost 4 bases and J lost 6; bases outside the gene matches: 5. The CDR3 spans 14 residues. This CDR3 is CASSQGQGGQPQHF. The CDR3 DNA reads as TGTGCCAGCAGCCAGGGACAGGGCGGTCAGCCCCAGCATTTT.

The rearrangement uses TRBV19 and TRBJ2-1, with D possibly matching TRBD2 (6 bases). The ends were cut back, 3 bases at V and 6 bases at J, with 15 bases in the middle. CDR1 is LNHDA and CDR2 is SQIVND in the germline V gene (reference sequence). CDR3 length: 15 residues. DNA of the CDR3: TGTGCCAGTAGTATTAGCGGACTCCTTCCCAATGAGCAGTTCTTC. Translating gives CASSISGLLPNEQFF.

The chain couples TRBV5-6 to TRBJ2-2, with D possibly TRBD2 on 5 matching bases. The length of the CDR3 is 15 residues. The V end lost 4 bases, the J end lost 0 bases, and 10 bases lay between the germline ends. The germline V gene encodes CDR1 SGHDT and CDR2 YYEEEE. CDR3 sequence reads: CASSNRGTNTGELFF. The DNA of the CDR3 is TGTGCCAGCAGCAACCGGGGTACGAACACCGGGGAGCTGTTTTTT.

Many counts were recorded for this clonotype. The rearrangement links TRBV15 to TRBJ2-1; 10 bases agree with TRBD2. The CDR3 spans 16 residues. The V segment lost 0 bases and the J segment 2 bases; nucleotides outside the gene matches: 1. The germline V gene has CDR1 LNHNV and CDR2 YYDKDF (reference sequence). In DNA form, the CDR3 reads TGTGCCACCAGCAGAGAGAGCGGGGGGGCCTACAATGAGCAGTTCTTC. It yields the protein CATSRESGGAYNEQFF.

This clonotype occurred a few times. The chain is built from TRBV20-1 and TRBJ2-7, with D tentatively TRBD2 (5 bases). Germline CDR1 DFQATT, CDR2 SNEGSKA (reference sequence). The CDR3 is 15 amino acids. The V and J ends lost 0 bases and 0 bases respectively, with 12 bases between them. The DNA of the CDR3 is TGCAGTGCTAGAGATCGGGAAGGGAGCTCCTACGAGCAGTACGTC. Protein sequence: CSARDREGSSYEQYV.

This chain links TRBV4-3 with TRBJ2-7, with 12 positions matching TRBD2. The CDR3 is made up of 15 amino acids. With 4 bases clipped from V and 4 bases from J, the junction kept 5 bases outside the gene matches. Per the germline V gene, CDR1 is LGHNA and CDR2 is YSLEER. Here the CDR3 reads CASSRELAGGYEQYF. The CDR3 DNA follows: TGCGCCAGCAGCCGCGAACTAGCGGGGGGTTACGAGCAGTACTTC.

The CDR3 region has the DNA TGTGCCACCAAAGCGGCTCCAGGGAATTTAGAGACCCAGTACTTC. It yields the protein CATKAAPGNLETQYF. This chain links TRBV6-2 or TRBV6-3 with TRBJ2-5; D is tentatively TRBD1 or TRBD2 (5 bases each). This CDR3 contains 15 residues. Trimming removed 10 bases at V and 4 bases at J, with 22 bases between. Germline assignment: CDR1 MNHEY and CDR2 SVGEGT.

Details on this clonotype: The conserved closing phenylalanine or tryptophan is absent in this CDR3, likely reflecting a read error. This chain links TRBV27 with TRBJ1-2, with 8 bases fitting TRBD1. Germline V gene data show CDR1 as MNHEY and CDR2 as SMNVEV (reference sequence). With V trimmed by 4 bases and J by 0 bases, 7 bases remained unmatched. The CDR3 has 16 amino acids. CDR3 protein: CASSSVDRDSNYGYTL. CDR3 DNA: TGTGCCAGCAGTTCAGTGGACAGGGATTCTAACTATGGCTACACCCTC.

The rearrangement uses TRBV2 and TRBJ1-1, with D possibly TRBD1 on 5 matching bases. Germline assignment: CDR1 SNHLY and CDR2 FYNNEI. This CDR3 has 12 residues. The V gene lost 6 bases and the J gene lost 7 bases, with 12 bases spanning the gap. The CDR3 nucleotides are TGTGCCAGCAGCCCCGGACACCGTGAAGCTTTCTTT. Its protein product is CASSPGHREAFF.